Listed here are 21 T cell receptor beta chains from one sample, sequenced in a study of OX40 agonist ivuxolimab in advanced cancers. The method was immunoSEQ multiplex PCR; TCRdb's version includes in-frame clones alone and lacks a portion of them. This table holds about 67,000 clones, more than 75% found once. The sequencing here drew on CD4+ or CD8+ T cells sorted from blood, taken in a trial of the OX40 agonist ivuxolimab. These receptors were collected from an adult with an advanced solid tumor such as melanoma, head and neck, liver or kidney cancer.

This chain connects TRBV5-6 to TRBJ1-4; 7 bases are a match to TRBD1. The CDR3 runs to 14 residues. V lost 5 bases, J lost 8 bases, and 9 bases stayed unmatched. CDR1 SGHDT and CDR2 YYEEEE come from the germline V gene. CDR3 amino acids: CASSFTGAQEKLFF. The DNA of the CDR3 is TGTGCCAGCAGTTTTACAGGGGCGCAGGAAAAACTGTTTTTT.

The chain is built from TRBV4-1 and TRBJ1-3, with 7 bases lining up with TRBD1. V shed 1 base and J 4 bases; nucleotides not matched to a gene: 10. Germline loops: CDR1 MGHRA, CDR2 YSYEKL. This CDR3 contains 17 residues. The CDR3 bases are TGCGCCAGCAGCCAAGGCCCGACAGGGATCGGGGGAAACACCATATATTTT. Protein product: CASSQGPTGIGGNTIYF.

Worth noting for this clone: This CDR3 is also generated by other DNA sequences in the sample. The chain is built from TRBV2 and TRBJ2-7, with a weak D call TRBD1 (5 bases). The V gene's germline CDR1 is SNHLY and CDR2 FYNNEI. This CDR3 spans 14 amino acids. Trimming left V 5 bases short and J 1 base short, with 12 bases between. The CDR3 protein is CASSSGSLSYEQYF. The CDR3, as DNA: TGTGCCAGCAGTTCAGGGTCATTATCCTACGAGCAGTACTTC.

The chain has TRBV7-2 and TRBJ1-1; D may be TRBD1 (5 bases). This CDR3 comprises 13 residues. V was cut by 5 bases and J by 3 bases, with 10 bases left in between. Germline CDR1 and CDR2: SGHTA and FQGNSA. In DNA form, the CDR3 reads TGTGCCAGCAGCCCCAGGGTTGACACTGAAGCTTTCTTT. This codes for CASSPRVDTEAFF.

This chain joins TRBV11-3 and TRBJ2-1, with 10 bases lining up with TRBD2. From germline, CDR1 is SGHNT and CDR2 YENEEA. With 1 base clipped from V and 5 bases from J, the junction kept 2 bases outside the gene matches. This CDR3 is 15 amino acids long. The DNA of the CDR3 is TGTGCCAGCAGCTTAGGGACTAGCGGACACAATGAGCAGTTCTTC. This gives the protein CASSLGTSGHNEQFF.

CDR3 in amino acids: CASSKVGTLSSGNTIYF. CDR3 coding DNA: TGTGCCAGTAGTAAAGTTGGCACCCTGAGCTCTGGAAACACCATATATTTT. The chain has TRBV19 and TRBJ1-3, with D unclear. The V gene's germline CDR1 is LNHDA and CDR2 SQIVND (reference sequence). The CDR3 runs 17 residues. The V gene lost 4 bases and the J gene lost 0 bases, with 16 bases spanning the gap.

The gene calls are TRBV9 and TRBJ2-5, with D possibly TRBD2 on 5 matching bases. The CDR3 runs to 13 residues. Germline V gives CDR1 SGDLS, CDR2 YYNGEE. V dropped 4 bases and J dropped 5 bases, with 12 bases sitting between them. Here the CDR3 DNA reads TGTGCCAGCAGCCCAACTAGTTACGAGACCCAGTACTTC. Translated, it gives CASSPTSYETQYF.

DNA for the CDR3: TGCGCCAGCAGCTTGGAGGGTACGGGAGGCTACACCTTC. This translates into CASSLEGTGGYTF. The rearrangement uses TRBV5-1 and TRBJ1-2; D gene ambiguous. Trimming left V 0 bases short and J 8 bases short, with 11 bases between. CDR1 is SGHRS and CDR2 is YFSETQ in the germline V gene. The length of the CDR3 is 13 residues.

V gene TRBV6-1 combines with J gene TRBJ1-5; D unresolved. The CDR3 length is 17 residues. V lost 2 bases, J lost 8 bases, and 22 bases lay in between. Germline assignment: CDR1 MNHNS and CDR2 SASEGT. The CDR3 DNA reads as TGTGCCAGCAGTGAATCAAAGGCAGCGCTTTTAAAGGAGCCCCAGCATTTT. It encodes CASSESKAALLKEPQHF.

The chain couples TRBV5-6 to TRBJ1-2; perhaps TRBD1 as D (6 bases). CDR3 length equals 16 residues. Trimming left V 4 bases short and J 8 bases short, with 24 bases between. Germline CDR1 and CDR2: SGHDT and YYEEEE. CDR3 in amino acids: CASSRRTRGALAGYTF. The DNA for the CDR3 is TGTGCCAGCAGCCGTAGGACCAGGGGAGCTTTGGCGGGCTACACCTTC.

CDR3 amino acids: CASTRTGIGDTQYF. The CDR3 DNA is TGTGCCAGCACCCGGACAGGGATCGGAGATACGCAGTATTTT. V and J are TRBV2 and TRBJ2-3, with 8 nucleotides matching TRBD1. The J segment lost 5 bases and the V segment lost 7 bases, leaving 8 bases of the junction unmatched. Germline lookup yields CDR1 SNHLY and CDR2 FYNNEI. The length of the CDR3 is 14 residues.

The J gene is TRBJ1-5, the V gene TRBV19; D may be TRBD1 (6 bases). This CDR3 region has 14 residues. From germline, CDR1 is LNHDA and CDR2 SQIVND (reference sequence). V gave up 3 bases and J gave up 4 bases, with 10 bases separating them. Here the CDR3 reads CASSIGQLNQPQHF. CDR3 coding DNA: TGTGCCAGTAGTATCGGACAGCTAAATCAGCCCCAGCATTTT.

The chain carries TRBV15 and TRBJ2-3; D ambiguous. Trimming pared 0 bases from V and 1 base from J, leaving 11 bases between. This CDR3 comprises 16 residues. Per germline, CDR1 LNHNV and CDR2 YYDKDF (reference sequence). The CDR3 here is CATSRDEGWGTDTQYF. The CDR3 DNA is TGTGCCACCAGCAGAGATGAAGGGTGGGGCACAGATACGCAGTATTTT.

The gene calls are TRBV5-1 and TRBJ1-5, with TRBD1 matching 7 bases. CDR3 length: 18 amino acids. V lost 2 bases and J lost 0; bases outside the gene matches: 11. Germline lookup yields CDR1 SGHRS and CDR2 YFSETQ. The CDR3 coding sequence is TGCGCCAGCAGCTTAACCAGGGACAGAGTTTATAGCAATCAGCCCCAGCATTTT. Encoded protein: CASSLTRDRVYSNQPQHF.

This chain uses TRBV29-1 with TRBJ2-7, with D maybe TRBD1 (5 bases). The germline CDR1 and CDR2 sequences are SQVTM and ANQGSEA. This CDR3 is built from 12 residues. Trimming removed 4 bases from V and 1 base from J, with 8 bases in between. The CDR3 is CSVVTASYEQYF. The CDR3 coding sequence is TGCAGCGTTGTGACAGCGTCCTACGAGCAGTACTTC.

The CDR3 nucleotides read TGTGCCATCAGTGAGTCAGGGCCGAACACTGAAGCTTTCTTT. As protein: CAISESGPNTEAFF. This chain joins TRBV10-3 and TRBJ1-1, with D unresolved. Germline CDR1 ENHRY, CDR2 SYGVKD. This CDR3 region has 14 residues. Trimming pared 0 bases from V and 1 base from J, leaving 6 bases between.

The chain combines TRBV18 with TRBJ1-2; D might be TRBD1 (5 bases). CDR3 length: 13 residues. The germline CDR1 and CDR2 sequences are KGHSH and LQKENI. V lost 3 bases and J 7 bases, leaving 12 bases between the germline ends. CDR3 nucleotides: TGTGCCAGCTCACCGGGGCAGGGAAGTGGCTACACCTTC. As protein: CASSPGQGSGYTF.

J is TRBJ1-5 and V is TRBV6-4; D is unresolved. The CDR3 contains 13 residues. CDR1 is MRHNA, CDR2 SNTAGT, per germline. Trimming removed 6 bases from V and 4 bases from J, with 10 bases in between. The CDR3 sequence is CASSQEVNQPQHF. For the CDR3, the DNA is TGTGCCAGCAGCCAAGAGGTGAATCAGCCCCAGCATTTT.

CDR3 nucleotides: TGTGCCAGCAGCGCCGGGACTAGCGGGGATACGCAGTATTTT. Residues: CASSAGTSGDTQYF. The genes are TRBV9 and TRBJ2-3; 12 positions agree with TRBD2. Per the germline V gene, CDR1 is SGDLS and CDR2 is YYNGEE. This CDR3 is built from 14 residues. Trimming removed 3 bases from V and 6 bases from J; junction bases left unmatched: 2.

This clone was counted a single time. V gene TRBV10-3 combines with J gene TRBJ1-2; perhaps TRBD1 as D (5 bases). V lost 2 bases to trimming and J lost 5 bases, with 15 bases between them. The CDR3 runs to 15 residues. Germline V gene lookup returns CDR1 ENHRY and CDR2 SYGVKD. The CDR3 DNA is TGTGCCATCAGTGAGGAACAAGGGGTCCCATATGGCTACACCTTC. Encoded protein: CAISEEQGVPYGYTF.

The V call is TRBV5-6, the J call TRBJ1-1; 7 bases fit TRBD1. The junction had 9 bases not matched to a gene; V was cut back by 10 bases and J by 3 bases. The CDR3 is 13 amino acids. Germline V gene data show CDR1 as SGHDT and CDR2 as YYEEEE. CDR3 in DNA: TGTGCCTCAGGGGCAGGGGGGGACACTGAAGCTTTCTTT. This gives the protein CASGAGGDTEAFF.